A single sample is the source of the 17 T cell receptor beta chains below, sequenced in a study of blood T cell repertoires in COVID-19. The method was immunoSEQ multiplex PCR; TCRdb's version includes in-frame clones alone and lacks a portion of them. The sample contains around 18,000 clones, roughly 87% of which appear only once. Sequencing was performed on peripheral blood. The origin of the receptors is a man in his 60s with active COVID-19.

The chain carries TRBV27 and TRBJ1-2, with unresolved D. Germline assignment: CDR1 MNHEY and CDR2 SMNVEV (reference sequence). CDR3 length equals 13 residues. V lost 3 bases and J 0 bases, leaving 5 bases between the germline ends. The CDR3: CASSFQANYGYTF. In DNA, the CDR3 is TGTGCCAGCAGTTTTCAGGCTAACTATGGCTACACCTTC.

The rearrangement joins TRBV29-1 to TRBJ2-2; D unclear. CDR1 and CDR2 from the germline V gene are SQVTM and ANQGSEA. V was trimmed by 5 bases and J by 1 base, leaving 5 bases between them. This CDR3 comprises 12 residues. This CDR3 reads CSVQKNTGELFF. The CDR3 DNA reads TGCAGCGTTCAAAAGAACACCGGGGAGCTGTTTTTT.

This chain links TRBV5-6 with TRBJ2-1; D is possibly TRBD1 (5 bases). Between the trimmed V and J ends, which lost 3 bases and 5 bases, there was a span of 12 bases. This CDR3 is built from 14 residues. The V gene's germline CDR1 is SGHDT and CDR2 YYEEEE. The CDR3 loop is CASSSGHTNNEQFF. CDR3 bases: TGTGCCAGCAGCTCAGGGCATACTAACAATGAGCAGTTCTTC.

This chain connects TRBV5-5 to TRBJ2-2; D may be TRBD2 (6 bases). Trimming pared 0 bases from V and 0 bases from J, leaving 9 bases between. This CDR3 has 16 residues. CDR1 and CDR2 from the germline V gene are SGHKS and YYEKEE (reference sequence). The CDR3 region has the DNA TGTGCCAGCAGCTTGGTGGGACTGGCGAACACCGGGGAGCTGTTTTTT. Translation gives CASSLVGLANTGELFF.

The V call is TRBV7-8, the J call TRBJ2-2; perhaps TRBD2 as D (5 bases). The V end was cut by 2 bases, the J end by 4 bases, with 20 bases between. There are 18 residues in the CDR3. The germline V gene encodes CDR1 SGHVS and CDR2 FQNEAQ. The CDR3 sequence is CASSLHRRAQFGTGELFF. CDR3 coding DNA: TGTGCCAGCAGCTTACACCGGCGGGCCCAGTTCGGCACCGGGGAGCTGTTTTTT. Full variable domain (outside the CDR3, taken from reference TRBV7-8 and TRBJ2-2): GAGVSQSPRYKVAKRGQDVALRCDPISGHVSLFWYQQALGQGPEFLTYFQNEAQLDKSGLPSDRFFAERPEGSVSTLKIQRTQQEDSAVYLCASSLHRRAQFGTGELFFGEGSRLTVL.

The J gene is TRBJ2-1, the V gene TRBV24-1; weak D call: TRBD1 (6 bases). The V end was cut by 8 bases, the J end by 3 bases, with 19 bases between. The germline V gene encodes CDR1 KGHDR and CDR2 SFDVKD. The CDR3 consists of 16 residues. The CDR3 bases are TGTGCCACCATCCCAATAGGACAGACCTTCTACAATGAGCAGTTCTTC. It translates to CATIPIGQTFYNEQFF.

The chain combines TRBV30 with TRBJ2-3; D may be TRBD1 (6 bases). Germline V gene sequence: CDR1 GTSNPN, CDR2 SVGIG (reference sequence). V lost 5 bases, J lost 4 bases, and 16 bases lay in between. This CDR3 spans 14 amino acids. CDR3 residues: CAWGKGEPADTQYF. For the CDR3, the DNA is TGTGCCTGGGGGAAGGGGGAACCGGCAGATACGCAGTATTTT.

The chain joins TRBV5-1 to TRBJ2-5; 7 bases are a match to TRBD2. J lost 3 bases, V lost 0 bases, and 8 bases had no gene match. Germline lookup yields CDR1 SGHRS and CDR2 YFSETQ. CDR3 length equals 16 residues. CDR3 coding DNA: TGCGCCAGCAGCTTGGGGGGTTTGGGGACTAAAGAGACCCAGTACTTC. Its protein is CASSLGGLGTKETQYF.

Written as DNA, the CDR3 is TGTGCCAGCAGCCCTCTAGCGGGGGTGGCCACAGATACGCAGTATTTT. Translating gives CASSPLAGVATDTQYF. V gene TRBV5-4 combines with J gene TRBJ2-3, with TRBD2 identical over 10 bases. CDR3 length equals 16 residues. J was trimmed by 2 bases and V by 4 bases; bases with no gene match: 7. Germline CDR1 and CDR2: SGHNT and YYREEE (reference sequence).

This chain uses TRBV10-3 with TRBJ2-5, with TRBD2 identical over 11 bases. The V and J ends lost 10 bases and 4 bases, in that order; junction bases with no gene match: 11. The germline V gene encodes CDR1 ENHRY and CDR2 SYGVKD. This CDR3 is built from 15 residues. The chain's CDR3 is CATSNSGGAGETQYF. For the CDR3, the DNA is TGTGCCACCTCGAATAGCGGGGGGGCCGGAGAGACCCAGTACTTC.

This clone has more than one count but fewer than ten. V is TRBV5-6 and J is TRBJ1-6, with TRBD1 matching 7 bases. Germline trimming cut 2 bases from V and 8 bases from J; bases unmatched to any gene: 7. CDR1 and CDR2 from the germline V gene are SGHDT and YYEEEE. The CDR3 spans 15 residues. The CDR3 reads CASSFGGRGYSPLHF. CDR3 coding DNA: TGTGCCAGCAGCTTCGGTGGCAGGGGGTATTCACCCCTCCACTTT.

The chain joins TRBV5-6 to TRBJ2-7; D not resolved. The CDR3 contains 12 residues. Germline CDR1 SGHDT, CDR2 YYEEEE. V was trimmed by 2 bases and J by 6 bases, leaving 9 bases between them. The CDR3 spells CASSFWQVEQYF. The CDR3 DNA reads TGTGCCAGCAGCTTCTGGCAGGTCGAGCAGTACTTC.

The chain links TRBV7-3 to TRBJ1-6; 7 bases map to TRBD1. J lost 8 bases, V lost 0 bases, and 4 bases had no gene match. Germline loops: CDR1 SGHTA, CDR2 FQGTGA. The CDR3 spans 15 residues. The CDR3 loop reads CASSLTDRADSPLHF. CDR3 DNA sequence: TGTGCCAGCAGCTTAACAGACAGGGCGGATTCACCCCTCCACTTT.

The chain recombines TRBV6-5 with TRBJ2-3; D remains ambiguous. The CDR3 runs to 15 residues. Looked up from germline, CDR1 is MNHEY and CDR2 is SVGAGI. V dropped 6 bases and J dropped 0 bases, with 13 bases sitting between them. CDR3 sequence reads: CASRSDFTSTDTQYF. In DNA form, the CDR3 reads TGTGCCAGCAGGTCCGATTTCACTAGCACAGATACGCAGTATTTT.

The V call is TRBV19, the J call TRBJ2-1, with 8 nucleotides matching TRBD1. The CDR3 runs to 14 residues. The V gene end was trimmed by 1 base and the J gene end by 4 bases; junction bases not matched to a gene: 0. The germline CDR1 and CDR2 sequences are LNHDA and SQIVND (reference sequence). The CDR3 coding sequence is TGTGCCAGTAGTATAGGGACAGGGTACAATGAGCAGTTCTTC. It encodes CASSIGTGYNEQFF.

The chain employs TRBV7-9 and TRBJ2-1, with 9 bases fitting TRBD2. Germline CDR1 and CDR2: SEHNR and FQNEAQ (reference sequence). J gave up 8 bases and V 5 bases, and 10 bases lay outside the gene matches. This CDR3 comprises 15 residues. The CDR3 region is CASSLWGGRADEQFF. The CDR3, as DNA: TGTGCCAGCAGCCTGTGGGGCGGGAGGGCCGATGAGCAGTTCTTC.

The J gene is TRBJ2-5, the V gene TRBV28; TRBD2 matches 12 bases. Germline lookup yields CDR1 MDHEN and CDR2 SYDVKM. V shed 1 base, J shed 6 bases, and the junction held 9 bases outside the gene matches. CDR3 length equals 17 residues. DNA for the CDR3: TGTGCCAGCAGTTTATCCCCTAGCGGGGGGGCCAGAAAGACCCAGTACTTC. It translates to CASSLSPSGGARKTQYF.